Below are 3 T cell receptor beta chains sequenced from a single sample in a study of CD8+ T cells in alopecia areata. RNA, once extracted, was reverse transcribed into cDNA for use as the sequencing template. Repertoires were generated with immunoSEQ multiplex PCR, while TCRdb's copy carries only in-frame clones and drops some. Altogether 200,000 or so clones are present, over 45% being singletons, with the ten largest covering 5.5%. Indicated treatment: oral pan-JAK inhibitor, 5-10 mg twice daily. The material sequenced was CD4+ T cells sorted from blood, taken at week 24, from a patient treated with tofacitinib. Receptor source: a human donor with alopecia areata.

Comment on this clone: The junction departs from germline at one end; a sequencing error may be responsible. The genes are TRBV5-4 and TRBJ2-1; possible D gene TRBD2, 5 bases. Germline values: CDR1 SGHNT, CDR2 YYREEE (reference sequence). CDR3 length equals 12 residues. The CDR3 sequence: CATSGDYNEQFF. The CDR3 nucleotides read TGTGCCACCAGCGGAGATTACAATGAGCAGTTCTTC.

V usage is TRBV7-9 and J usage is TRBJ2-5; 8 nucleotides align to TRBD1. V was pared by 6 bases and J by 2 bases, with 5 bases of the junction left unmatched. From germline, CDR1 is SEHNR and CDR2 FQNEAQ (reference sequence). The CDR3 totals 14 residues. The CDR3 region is CASSQGQVQETQYF. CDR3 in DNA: TGTGCCAGCAGTCAGGGACAGGTACAAGAGACCCAGTACTTC.

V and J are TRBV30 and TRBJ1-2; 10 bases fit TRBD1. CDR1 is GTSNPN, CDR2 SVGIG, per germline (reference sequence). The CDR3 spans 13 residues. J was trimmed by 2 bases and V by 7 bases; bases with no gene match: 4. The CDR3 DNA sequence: TGTGCCTCGAAGGGACAGGGGAACTATGGCTACACCTTC. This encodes CASKGQGNYGYTF. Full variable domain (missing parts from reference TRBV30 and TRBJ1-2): SQTIHQWPATLVQPVGSPLSLECTVEGTSNPNLYWYRQAAGRGLQLLFYSVGIGQISSEVPQNLSASRPQDRQFILSSKKLLLSDSGFYLCASKGQGNYGYTFGSGTRLTVV.